This T cell receptor beta chain was sequenced during a study of blood T cell repertoires in COVID-19. The CDR3 is 17 amino acids. V lost 1 base to trimming and J lost 4 bases, with 17 bases between them. Germline CDR1 is LNHDA and CDR2 is SQIVND (reference sequence). Study processing details: Amplification of reference gene primers provided the estimated nucleated cell counts. Here immunoSEQ multiplex PCR was the method, and the copy in TCRdb shows in-frame clones only, minus some. The V and J calls and clone size were taken over from that table, and D and trimming were inferred from the DNA. The sample records approximately 69,000 clones, over 70% being singletons.

This clonotype originated in a man aged 55 to 69 with acute or convalescent COVID-19. Specimen: peripheral blood. The chain has TRBV19 and TRBJ2-1; D gene ambiguous. The CDR3 loop is CASSIAARQELYNEQFF. In DNA, the CDR3 is TGTGCCAGTAGTATAGCAGCTCGGCAAGAACTATACAATGAGCAGTTCTTC.